The T cell receptor beta chain under discussion was sequenced for a study of technical replicates of blood from several donors. Profiling relied on immunoSEQ multiplex PCR, and the TCRdb table lists in-frame clones only, not all of them. The repertoire holds about 74,000 clones, with approximately 78% as singletons. This clone has just one count. Germline-derived CDR1 and CDR2 are MDHEN and SYDVKM. V trimming: 8 bases; J trimming: 1 base; junction bases outside the gene matches: 6. CDR3 length equals 14 residues. V and J are TRBV28 and TRBJ2-7; 9 bases fit TRBD1. Sequencing was done on a sample of PBMCs. The source of this sequence is a human donor in good health. Some clones in this sample may be carry-over from other donors' samples. CDR3 coding DNA: TGTGCCAGCGGTGGGGGACAGGGTTCCTACGAGCAGTACTTC. This translates into CASGGGQGSYEQYF.